Here is one TCR beta chain with its context. In the study's own analysis: Amplification of reference gene primers provided the estimated nucleated cell counts. Using immunoSEQ multiplex PCR, the repertoire was profiled, and TCRdb retains in-frame clones only, with some absent. V, J and clone size are those of that table, while D and trimming were read from the DNA. The table records approximately 100,000 clones, around 85% of them present only once. The CDR3 totals 15 residues. The entry originates in a study of blood T cell repertoires in COVID-19. About the study: PBMCs, B-cell-depleted T cells, or T cells were the source of the cDNA or gDNA that made up the material.

This TCR derives from a man in his 70s with active or convalescent COVID-19. The chain uses TRBV21-1 and TRBJ2-5; TRBD1, the table's D call, lacks a check against the DNA. TRBV21-1 is a known pseudogene. Sequencing used peripheral blood. Written as DNA, the CDR3 is TGTGCCAGCAGCGAGACGCAGGCCCTACGAGAGACCCAGTACTTC. Amino acid sequence: CASSETQALRETQYF.